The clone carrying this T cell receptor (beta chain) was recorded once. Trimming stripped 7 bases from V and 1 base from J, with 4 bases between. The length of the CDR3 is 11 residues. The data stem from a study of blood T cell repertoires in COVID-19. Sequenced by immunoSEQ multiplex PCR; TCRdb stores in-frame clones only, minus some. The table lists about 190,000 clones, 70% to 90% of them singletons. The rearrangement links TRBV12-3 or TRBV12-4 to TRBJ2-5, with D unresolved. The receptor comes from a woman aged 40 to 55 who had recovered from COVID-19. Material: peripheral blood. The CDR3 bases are TGTGCCAGCAAGCGCCAAGAGACCCAGTACTTC. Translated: CASKRQETQYF.